Each of the 18 T cell receptor beta chains below was sequenced from the same sample in a study of CD8+CD57+ T cells in acquired aplastic anemia. Sequencing involved patients with CD8+CD57+ cell expansion previously shown by flow cytometry. It was genomic DNA that served as the template for profiling TCR beta VDJ and CDR3. TCRdb called the reads again in MiXCR, with one record for every CDR3 protein. Seen here are roughly 93,000 distinct CDR3 sequences, approximately 73% observed once, and the top ten hold about 62%. Material for sequencing was sorted CD4+, CD8+, or CD8+CD57+ T cells (not recorded which) from PBMCs. All receptors derive from a human donor with aplastic anemia.

This sequence joins TRBV10-3 and TRBJ2-3; unclear D gene. Germline lookup yields CDR1 ENHRY and CDR2 SYGVKD. The CDR3 loop spans 13 amino acids. The V end was cut by 7 bases, the J end by 4 bases, with 12 bases between. The CDR3 bases are TGTGCCATCACCCGCCAGGCGGCAGATACGCAGTATTTT. This encodes CAITRQAADTQYF.

The chain joins TRBV2 to TRBJ2-5, with D maybe TRBD2 (6 bases). Deletions cut 2 bases from V and 3 bases from J, with 10 bases between. The germline V gene encodes CDR1 SNHLY and CDR2 FYNNEI. The CDR3 loop spans 14 amino acids. DNA of the CDR3: TGTGCCAGCAGTGAACTCGGAGGGGAAGAGACCCAGTACTTC. Amino acid sequence: CASSELGGEETQYF.

The chain has TRBV24-1 and TRBJ1-1, with D tentatively TRBD1 (5 bases). The CDR3 has 12 residues. Trimming cost V 7 bases and J 1 base, with 6 bases left between them. Germline CDR1 KGHDR, CDR2 SFDVKD. The CDR3: CATRGENTEAFF. The CDR3 coding sequence is TGTGCCACCAGGGGGGAGAACACTGAAGCTTTCTTT.

The V call is TRBV15, the J call TRBJ2-2, with no clear D. Germline loops: CDR1 LNHNV, CDR2 YYDKDF (reference sequence). Deletions cut 5 bases from V and 5 bases from J, with 18 bases between. This CDR3 has 16 residues. The CDR3 sequence is CATSPRGSLYTGELFF. CDR3 DNA sequence: TGTGCCACCAGCCCCCGTGGCAGCTTGTATACCGGGGAGCTGTTTTTT.

The chain couples TRBV15 to TRBJ2-7, with 8 bases lining up with TRBD1. V lost 3 bases and J lost 5; bases outside the gene matches: 6. The CDR3 runs to 14 residues. Germline CDR1 LNHNV, CDR2 YYDKDF (reference sequence). CDR3 bases: TGTGCCACCAGCAGGAACGACAGGGGCCACGAGCAGTACTTC. Protein: CATSRNDRGHEQYF.

The chain carries TRBV25-1 and TRBJ1-3; D unresolved. V was cut by 4 bases and J by 0 bases, with 4 bases left in between. Germline lookup yields CDR1 MGHDK and CDR2 SYGVNS. The CDR3 consists of 13 residues. The CDR3 loop reads CASSVNSGNTIYF. For the CDR3, the DNA is TGTGCCAGCAGTGTAAACTCTGGAAACACCATATATTTT.

The J gene is TRBJ1-5, the V gene TRBV10-3, with 7 bases matching TRBD1. CDR3 length equals 15 residues. The germline V gene has CDR1 ENHRY and CDR2 SYGVKD. The ends lost 0 bases at V and 4 bases at J; junction bases unmatched: 3. CDR3 nucleotides: TGTGCCATCAGTGAGTCAGGGGGCGGGAATCAGCCCCAGCATTTT. Translated, it gives CAISESGGGNQPQHF.

This chain connects TRBV2 to TRBJ2-7; 12 bases match TRBD2. Germline CDR1 reads SNHLY; CDR2 reads FYNNEI. V gave up 7 bases and J gave up 5 bases; unmatched junction bases: 9. The CDR3 totals 15 residues. Here the CDR3 DNA reads TGTGCCAGCACCTCCGCTAGCGGGGGGGCAGACGAGCAGTACTTC. It translates to CASTSASGGADEQYF. The whole variable domain, filled in from reference TRBV2 and TRBJ2-7, reads EPEVTQTPSHQVTQMGQEVILRCVPISNHLYFYWYRQILGQKVEFLVSFYNNEISEKSEIFDDQFSVERPDGSNFTLKIRSTKLEDSAMYFCASTSASGGADEQYFGPGTRLTVT.

The CDR3 sequence is CSVLPGTGGYEQYF. For the CDR3, the DNA is TGCAGCGTCCTACCCGGGACAGGGGGCTACGAGCAGTACTTC. The chain is built from TRBV29-1 and TRBJ2-7, with TRBD1 matching over 11 bases. Germline V lookup: CDR1 SQVTM, CDR2 ANQGSEA. With 6 bases clipped from V and 3 bases from J, the junction kept 7 bases outside the gene matches. The CDR3 extends over 14 amino acids.

This sequence joins TRBV20-1 and TRBJ1-6; D remains unclear. Germline assignment: CDR1 DFQATT and CDR2 SNEGSKA (reference sequence). Trimming removed 0 bases from V and 7 bases from J, with 13 bases in between. The CDR3 sequence is 15 residues long. CDR3 region: CSARDAGRPNSPLHF. In DNA, the CDR3 is TGCAGTGCTAGAGATGCTGGCAGGCCGAATTCACCCCTCCACTTT.

This sequence joins TRBV12-3 or TRBV12-4 and TRBJ1-6, with 8 bases aligning to TRBD1. The CDR3 length is 15 residues. The ends lost 6 bases at V and 6 bases at J; junction bases unmatched: 7. The CDR3 coding sequence is TGTGCCAGCAGGTCTAGGACAGGGATTAATTCACCCCTCCACTTT. Protein product: CASRSRTGINSPLHF.

The chain links TRBV7-3 to TRBJ2-6; no firm D call. The CDR3 has 15 amino acids. The germline V gene has CDR1 SGHTA and CDR2 FQGTGA. The V end was cut by 5 bases, the J end by 4 bases, with 12 bases between. CDR3 DNA sequence: TGTGCCAGCAGCGTCCCAGCCGCCGGGGCCAACGTCCTGACTTTC. Translated, it gives CASSVPAAGANVLTF.

The rearrangement uses TRBV19 and TRBJ2-3; a possible D gene is TRBD1 (6 bases). Trimming shortened V by 1 base and J by 6 bases, and 14 bases separated the two germline ends. The CDR3 is 15 residues long. Germline-derived CDR1 and CDR2 are LNHDA and SQIVND (reference sequence). The CDR3 here is CASSIGGPPGDTQYF. The CDR3 DNA is TGTGCCAGTAGTATAGGGGGGCCACCGGGGGATACGCAGTATTTT.

CDR3 region: CAISGGSGTYEQYF. The CDR3 bases are TGTGCCATCAGTGGGGGTAGCGGCACCTACGAGCAGTACTTC. The J gene is TRBJ2-7, the V gene TRBV10-3, with D possibly matching TRBD2 (6 bases). The CDR3 extends over 14 amino acids. V was clipped by 4 bases and J by 2 bases, with 12 bases between them. The germline V gene has CDR1 ENHRY and CDR2 SYGVKD.

This clonotype has only a few counts. This sequence joins TRBV10-2 and TRBJ2-2; D perhaps matches TRBD2 (5 bases). V gave up 4 bases and J gave up 5 bases, with 8 bases separating them. Germline CDR1 and CDR2: WSHSY and SAAADI. There are 13 residues in the CDR3. CDR3 nucleotides: TGCGCCAGCAGTGGAACTAGTACCGGGGAGCTGTTTTTT. This sequence encodes CASSGTSTGELFF.

This chain connects TRBV7-9 to TRBJ2-5; D uncertain. With 1 base removed from V and 5 bases from J, the gap between germline ends came to 5 bases. Germline V gene lookup returns CDR1 SEHNR and CDR2 FQNEAQ (reference sequence). The CDR3 sequence is 12 residues long. CDR3 DNA sequence: TGTGCCAGCAGCTTAGGGATGGAGACCCAGTACTTC. This gives the protein CASSLGMETQYF.

CDR3 protein: CSAEGPDRWDTEAFF. The CDR3 nucleotides read TGCAGTGCTGAAGGACCGGACAGGTGGGACACTGAAGCTTTCTTT. The chain is built from TRBV20-1 and TRBJ1-1; TRBD1 matches at 7 bases. J was trimmed by 3 bases and V by 5 bases; bases with no gene match: 12. This CDR3 region has 15 residues. The germline V gene has CDR1 DFQATT and CDR2 SNEGSKA (reference sequence).

V is TRBV20-1 and J is TRBJ2-1; TRBD2 is a possible D gene (6 bases). This CDR3 comprises 14 residues. Germline V CDR1 and CDR2: DFQATT, SNEGSKA (reference sequence). With 3 bases removed from V and 3 bases from J, the gap between germline ends came to 12 bases. The CDR3 protein is CSASRDSSYNEQFF. The CDR3 coding sequence is TGCAGTGCTAGTAGGGACTCAAGCTACAATGAGCAGTTCTTC.